The T cell receptor beta chain under discussion was sequenced for a study of identical twins. Study-wide results and limits: Cross-sectional statistics underpinned the conclusions; the same donors were not followed. Out-of-frame alpha sequences that twins shared showed excess low generation probability.

CDR1 MNHNY and CDR2 SVGAGI come from the germline V gene (reference sequence). The length of the CDR3 is 12 residues. V was shortened by 6 bases and J by 4 bases, with 7 bases between the two germline ends. cDNA carried unique molecular identifiers, and a universal primer site was added by template switching. Each CDR3 protein gets one entry after TCRdb re-called the 5' RACE reads with MiXCR. Counted here are 570,000 or so distinct CDR3 sequences, 9% to 10% occurring once; the ten biggest clones make up 2.5% to 3.5%. Points on this clonotype: Its specificity is not known.

These data were also reused for a study on yellow fever vaccine responses in identical twins.

The receptor's source is a woman under 30 in good health. V gene TRBV6-6 combines with J gene TRBJ1-5; D unclear. Sequences were obtained from PBMCs. Here the CDR3 reads CASRAQNQPQHF. The CDR3 DNA reads as TGTGCCAGCAGGGCACAGAATCAGCCCCAGCATTTT.